The text below deals with one T cell receptor beta chain. The antigen remains unidentified. Trimming cost V 4 bases and J 2 bases; bases outside gene matches: 3. This CDR3 spans 13 amino acids. Germline V gene lookup returns CDR1 SQVTM and CDR2 ANQGSEA. This PCR relied on a set of 60 Vbeta primers and 13 Jbeta primers. Method: immunoSEQ multiplex PCR; TCRdb's copy keeps in-frame clones and lacks some. The table lists some 220,000 clones, 78% of them singletons. The data are from a study of cytomegalovirus exposure and HLA in healthy donors. Turning to the study itself: HLA-typed donors contributed around 82 million unique TCRs, which were held in an early data release. Study results and limitations: In presence/absence analyses, roughly uniform sequencing depth across donors was assumed. HLA-A and HLA-B allele assignments for most subjects were reportedly predicted accurately using TCR beta sequences.

The TCR originated in a boy younger than 18 in good health and CMV-seronegative. The chain is built from TRBV29-1 and TRBJ1-1; 8 bases line up with TRBD1. The sample was PBMCs. As DNA, the CDR3 is TGCAGCGTTGTCGGACAGGGTAACACTGAAGCTTTCTTT. Its translation is CSVVGQGNTEAFF.